This T cell receptor (beta chain) appears in the sequencing data of a study of blood T cell repertoires in COVID-19. Overall study context: Sample material is recorded as cDNA or gDNA derived from T cells, B-cell-depleted T cells, or PBMCs.

This clone has only one observation. Methods used by the authors: The assay estimated nucleated cells by amplifying reference gene primers. Produced via immunoSEQ multiplex PCR; TCRdb's table is partial and in-frame only. That table furnishes V, J and clone size, whereas the DNA furnished D and trimming. This sample has about 240,000 clones; roughly nine tenths occur once, and the top ten carry 6.2%. Sequencing used peripheral blood. This clonotype was sampled from a man between 60 and 75 years old with acute or convalescent COVID-19.

The CDR3 is CASSPRTGGNYGYTF. In DNA form, the CDR3 reads TGTGCCAGCAGCCCCCGGACAGGGGGGAACTATGGCTACACCTTC. This chain connects TRBV7-9 to TRBJ1-2, with 10 bases fitting TRBD1. CDR3 length equals 15 residues. Germline V gives CDR1 SEHNR, CDR2 FQNEAQ (reference sequence). Trimming at V came to 5 bases and at J to 2 bases, leaving 5 bases not matched to a gene.